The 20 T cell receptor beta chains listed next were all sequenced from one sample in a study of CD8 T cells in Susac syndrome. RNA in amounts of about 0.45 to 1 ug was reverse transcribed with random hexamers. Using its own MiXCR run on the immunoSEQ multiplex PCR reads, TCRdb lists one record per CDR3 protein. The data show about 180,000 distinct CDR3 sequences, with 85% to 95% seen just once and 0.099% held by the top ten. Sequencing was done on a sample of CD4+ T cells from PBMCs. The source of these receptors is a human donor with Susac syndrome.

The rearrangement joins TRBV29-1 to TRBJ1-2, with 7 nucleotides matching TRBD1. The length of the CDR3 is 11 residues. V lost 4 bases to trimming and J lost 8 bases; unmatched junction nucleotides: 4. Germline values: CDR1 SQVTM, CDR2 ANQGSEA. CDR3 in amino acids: CSVVRGVGYTF. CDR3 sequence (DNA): TGCAGCGTTGTCAGGGGGGTAGGCTACACCTTC.

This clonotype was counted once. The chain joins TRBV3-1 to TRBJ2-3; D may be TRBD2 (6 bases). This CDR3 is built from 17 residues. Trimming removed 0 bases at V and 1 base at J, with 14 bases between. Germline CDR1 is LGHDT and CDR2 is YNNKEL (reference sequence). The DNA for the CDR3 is TGTGCCAGCAGCCAAGACCTCGGCGGGGCCGGCACAGATACGCAGTATTTT. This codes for CASSQDLGGAGTDTQYF.

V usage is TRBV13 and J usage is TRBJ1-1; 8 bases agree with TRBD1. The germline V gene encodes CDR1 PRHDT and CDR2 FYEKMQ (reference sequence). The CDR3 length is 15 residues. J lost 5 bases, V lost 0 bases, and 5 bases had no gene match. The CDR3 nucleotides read TGTGCCAGCAGCTTAGGGGACAGGGTGGGTACTGAAGCTTTCTTT. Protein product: CASSLGDRVGTEAFF.

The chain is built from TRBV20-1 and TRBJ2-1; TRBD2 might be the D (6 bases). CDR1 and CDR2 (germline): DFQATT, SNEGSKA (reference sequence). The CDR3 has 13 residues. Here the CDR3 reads CSGRAGPYNEQFF. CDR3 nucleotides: TGCAGCGGAAGAGCGGGCCCCTACAATGAGCAGTTCTTC.

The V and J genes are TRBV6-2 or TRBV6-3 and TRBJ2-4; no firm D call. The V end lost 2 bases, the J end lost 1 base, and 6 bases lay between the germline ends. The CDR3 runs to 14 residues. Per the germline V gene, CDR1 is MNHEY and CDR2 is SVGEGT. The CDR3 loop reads CASSYGGAKNIQYF. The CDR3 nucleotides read TGTGCCAGCAGTTACGGTGGGGCCAAAAACATTCAGTACTTC.

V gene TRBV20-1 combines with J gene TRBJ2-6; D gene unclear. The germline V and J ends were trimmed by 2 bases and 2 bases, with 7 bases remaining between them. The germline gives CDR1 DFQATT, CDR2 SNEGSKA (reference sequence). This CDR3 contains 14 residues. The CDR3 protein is CSARTTPGANVLTF. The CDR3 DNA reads TGCAGTGCTAGAACGACTCCTGGGGCCAACGTCCTGACTTTC.

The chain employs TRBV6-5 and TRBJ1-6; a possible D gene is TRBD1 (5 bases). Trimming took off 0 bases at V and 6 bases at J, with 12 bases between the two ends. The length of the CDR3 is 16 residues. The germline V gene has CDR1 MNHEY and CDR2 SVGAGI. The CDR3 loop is CASSYSRGRVNSPLHF. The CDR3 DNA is TGTGCCAGCAGTTACTCGAGGGGACGGGTTAATTCACCCCTCCACTTT.

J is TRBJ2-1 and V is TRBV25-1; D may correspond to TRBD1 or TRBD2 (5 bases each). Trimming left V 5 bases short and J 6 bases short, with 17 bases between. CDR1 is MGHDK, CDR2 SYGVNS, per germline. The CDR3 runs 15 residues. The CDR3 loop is CASSPVNRGVNEQFF. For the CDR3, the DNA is TGTGCCAGCAGTCCCGTAAACAGAGGGGTCAATGAGCAGTTCTTC.

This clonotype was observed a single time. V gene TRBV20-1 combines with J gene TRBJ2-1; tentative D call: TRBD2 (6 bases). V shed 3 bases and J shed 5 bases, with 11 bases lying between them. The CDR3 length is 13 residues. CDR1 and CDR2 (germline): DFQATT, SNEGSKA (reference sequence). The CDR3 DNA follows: TGCAGTGCTAGTGGGGACTTAAACAATGAGCAGTTCTTC. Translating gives CSASGDLNNEQFF.

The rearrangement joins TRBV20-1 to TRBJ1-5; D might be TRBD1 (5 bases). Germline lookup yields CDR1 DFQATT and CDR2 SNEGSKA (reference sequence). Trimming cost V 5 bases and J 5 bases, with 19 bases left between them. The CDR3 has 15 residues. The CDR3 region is CSASTGSPGDQPQHF. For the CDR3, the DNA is TGCAGTGCTTCCACAGGTTCCCCAGGCGATCAGCCCCAGCATTTT.

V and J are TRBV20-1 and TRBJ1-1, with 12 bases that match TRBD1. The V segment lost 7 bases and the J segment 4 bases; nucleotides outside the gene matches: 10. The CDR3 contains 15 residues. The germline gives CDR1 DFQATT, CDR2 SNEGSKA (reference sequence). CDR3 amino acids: CSVIGTGGAGTEAFF. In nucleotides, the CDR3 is TGCAGTGTAATCGGGACAGGGGGCGCGGGCACTGAAGCTTTCTTT.

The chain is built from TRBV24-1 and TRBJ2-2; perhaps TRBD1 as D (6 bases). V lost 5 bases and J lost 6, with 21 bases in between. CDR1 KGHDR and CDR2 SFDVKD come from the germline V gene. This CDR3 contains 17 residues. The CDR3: CATSVAIPTGKAGELFF. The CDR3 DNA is TGTGCCACCAGTGTAGCCATTCCAACAGGGAAGGCCGGGGAGCTGTTTTTT.

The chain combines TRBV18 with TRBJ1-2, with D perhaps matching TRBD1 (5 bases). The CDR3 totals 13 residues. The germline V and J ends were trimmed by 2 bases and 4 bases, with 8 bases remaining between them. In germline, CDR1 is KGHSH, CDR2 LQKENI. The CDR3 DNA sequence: TGTGCCAGCTCACCAAGGGGAGGCTATGGCTACACCTTC. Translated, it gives CASSPRGGYGYTF. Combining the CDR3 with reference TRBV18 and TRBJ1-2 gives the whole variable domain NAGVMQNPRHLVRRRGQEARLRCSPMKGHSHVYWYRQLPEEGLKFMVYLQKENIIDESGMPKERFSAEFPKEGPSILRIQQVVRGDSAAYFCASSPRGGYGYTFGSGTRLTVV.

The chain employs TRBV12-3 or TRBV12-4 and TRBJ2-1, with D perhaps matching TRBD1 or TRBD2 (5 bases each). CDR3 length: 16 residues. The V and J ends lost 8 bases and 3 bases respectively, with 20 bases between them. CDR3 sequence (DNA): TGTGCCAGCGGTGGGGGAAAAAGGCATCTCTACAATGAGCAGTTCTTC. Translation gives CASGGGKRHLYNEQFF.

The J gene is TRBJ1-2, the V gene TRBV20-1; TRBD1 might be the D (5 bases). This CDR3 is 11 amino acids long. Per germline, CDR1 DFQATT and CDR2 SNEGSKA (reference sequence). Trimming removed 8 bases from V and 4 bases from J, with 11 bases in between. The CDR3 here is CSKTDLYGYTF. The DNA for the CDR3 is TGCAGTAAGACAGATCTCTATGGCTACACCTTC.

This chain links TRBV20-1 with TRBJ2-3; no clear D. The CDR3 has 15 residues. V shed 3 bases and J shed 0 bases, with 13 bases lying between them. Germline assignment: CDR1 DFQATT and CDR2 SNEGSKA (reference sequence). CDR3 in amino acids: CSASQAAASTDTQYF. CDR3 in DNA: TGCAGTGCTAGTCAGGCCGCCGCTAGCACAGATACGCAGTATTTT.

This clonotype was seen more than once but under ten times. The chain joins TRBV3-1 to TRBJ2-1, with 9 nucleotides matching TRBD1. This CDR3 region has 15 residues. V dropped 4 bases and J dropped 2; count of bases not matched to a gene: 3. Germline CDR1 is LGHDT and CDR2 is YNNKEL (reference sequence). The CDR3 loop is CASSPGQGPYNEQFF. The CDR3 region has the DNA TGTGCCAGCAGCCCTGGACAGGGGCCCTACAATGAGCAGTTCTTC.

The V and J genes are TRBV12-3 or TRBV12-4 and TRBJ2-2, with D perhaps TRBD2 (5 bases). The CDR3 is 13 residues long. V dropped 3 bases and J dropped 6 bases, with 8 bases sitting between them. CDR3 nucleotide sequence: TGTGCCAGCAGTTTCATAGCGCCCGGGGAGCTGTTTTTT. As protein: CASSFIAPGELFF.

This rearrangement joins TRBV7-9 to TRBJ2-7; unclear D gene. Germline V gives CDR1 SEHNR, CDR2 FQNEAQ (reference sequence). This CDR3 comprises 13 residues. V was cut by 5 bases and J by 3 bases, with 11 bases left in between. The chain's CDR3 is CASSPWANYEQYF. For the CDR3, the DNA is TGTGCCAGCAGCCCGTGGGCTAACTACGAGCAGTACTTC.

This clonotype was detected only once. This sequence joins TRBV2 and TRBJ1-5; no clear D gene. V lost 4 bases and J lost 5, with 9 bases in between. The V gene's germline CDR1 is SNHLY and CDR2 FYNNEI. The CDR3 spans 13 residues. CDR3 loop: CASSGTEDQPQHF. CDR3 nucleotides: TGTGCCAGCAGTGGAACAGAGGATCAGCCCCAGCATTTT.